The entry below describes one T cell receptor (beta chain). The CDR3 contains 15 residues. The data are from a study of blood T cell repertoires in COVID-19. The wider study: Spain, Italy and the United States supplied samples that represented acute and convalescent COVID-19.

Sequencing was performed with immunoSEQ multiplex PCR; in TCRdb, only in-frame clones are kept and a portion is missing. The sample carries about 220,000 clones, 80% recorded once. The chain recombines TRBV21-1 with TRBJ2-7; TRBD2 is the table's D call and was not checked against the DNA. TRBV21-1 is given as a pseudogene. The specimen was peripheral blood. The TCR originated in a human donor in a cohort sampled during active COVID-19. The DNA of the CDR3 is TGTGCCACCCTGCGCAAGGGACTGGTCACCTACGAGCAGTACTTC. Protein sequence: CATLRKGLVTYEQYF.